A single sample is the source of the 10 T cell receptor beta chains below, sequenced in a study of blood T cell repertoires in COVID-19. Libraries were prepared by immunoSEQ multiplex PCR; TCRdb keeps only in-frame clonotypes and omits some of them. The sample includes approximately 54,000 clones, approximately 86% of them seen just once. Sequenced sample: peripheral blood. These receptors were collected from a man older than 75 with active COVID-19.

The chain combines TRBV7-8 with TRBJ2-2; 8 bases agree with TRBD1. V lost 5 bases, J lost 6 bases, and 8 bases stayed unmatched. The CDR3 consists of 15 residues. Germline values: CDR1 SGHVS, CDR2 FQNEAQ. Here the CDR3 reads CASSREGQGPGELFF. The CDR3 DNA sequence: TGTGCCAGCAGCCGAGAAGGACAGGGCCCCGGGGAGCTGTTTTTT.

The chain is built from TRBV7-2 and TRBJ1-2; a weak D match, TRBD1 (5 bases). CDR3 length: 14 amino acids. V lost 0 bases, J lost 4 bases, and 9 bases lay in between. In germline, CDR1 is SGHTA, CDR2 FQGNSA. The CDR3 DNA reads as TGTGCCAGCAGCTTAGCGTCCAGGGCCTATGGCTACACCTTC. Its translation: CASSLASRAYGYTF.

V usage is TRBV9 and J usage is TRBJ2-7; 8 nucleotides match TRBD2. V lost 4 bases to trimming and J lost 0 bases; unmatched junction nucleotides: 9. Germline V lookup: CDR1 SGDLS, CDR2 YYNGEE. The CDR3 is made up of 16 amino acids. CDR3 residues: CASSPTSGVSSYEQYF. In DNA form, the CDR3 reads TGTGCCAGCAGCCCAACTAGCGGAGTGAGCTCCTACGAGCAGTACTTC.

The rearrangement links TRBV10-3 to TRBJ1-1, with D perhaps TRBD1 (5 bases). Germline V lookup: CDR1 ENHRY, CDR2 SYGVKD. The V end was cut by 10 bases, the J end by 3 bases, with 18 bases between. The CDR3 consists of 14 residues. The CDR3, as DNA: TGTGCCACCACGGCAGGGTTGTATGACACTGAAGCTTTCTTT. Translating gives CATTAGLYDTEAFF.

This chain links TRBV7-3 with TRBJ2-3, with 7 bases matching TRBD2. CDR3 size: 14 residues. CDR1 and CDR2 (germline): SGHTA, FQGTGA. With 8 bases clipped from V and 0 bases from J, the junction kept 5 bases outside the gene matches. The DNA of the CDR3 is TGTGCCAGCGGAGCGGGAACTAGCACAGATACGCAGTATTTT. Amino acid sequence: CASGAGTSTDTQYF.

The chain links TRBV7-8 to TRBJ2-6, with a tentative D call TRBD2 (6 bases). V dropped 4 bases and J dropped 0 bases, with 13 bases sitting between them. The CDR3 spans 17 residues. Germline CDR1 SGHVS, CDR2 FQNEAQ. The chain's CDR3 is CASSSRDLSSGANVLTF. For the CDR3, the DNA is TGTGCCAGCAGCTCCAGGGACTTGAGCTCTGGGGCCAACGTCCTGACTTTC.

V usage is TRBV6-1 and J usage is TRBJ2-1, with a weak D call TRBD2 (6 bases). V lost 4 bases, J lost 6 bases, and 19 bases lay in between. The germline CDR1 and CDR2 sequences are MNHNS and SASEGT. This CDR3 has 16 amino acids. DNA for the CDR3: TGTGCCAGCAGTGGCCGCAATAGCGGATTCGGCAATGAGCAGTTCTTC. Protein product: CASSGRNSGFGNEQFF.

The rearrangement uses TRBV5-6 and TRBJ2-7; TRBD1 matches 10 bases. The CDR3 is 14 residues long. V shed 5 bases, J shed 5 bases, and the junction held 7 bases outside the gene matches. CDR1 is SGHDT, CDR2 YYEEEE, per germline. CDR3 nucleotide sequence: TGTGCCAGCAGGCTTTACGGGACAGGGGACGAGCAGTACTTC. Protein product: CASRLYGTGDEQYF.

The chain combines TRBV3-1 (or the pseudogene TRBV3-2) with TRBJ2-4, with D maybe TRBD1 (5 bases). CDR1 is LGHDT, CDR2 YNNKEL, per germline (reference sequence). The germline V and J ends were trimmed by 2 bases and 5 bases, with 13 bases remaining between them. This CDR3 region has 15 residues. The CDR3 region is CASSQPRGRENIQYF. The CDR3 coding sequence is TGTGCCAGCAGCCAACCTAGGGGCCGCGAAAACATTCAGTACTTC.

This rearrangement joins TRBV2 to TRBJ2-7, with TRBD2 matching 9 bases. CDR3 size: 18 residues. The germline CDR1 and CDR2 sequences are SNHLY and FYNNEI. The J segment lost 1 base and the V segment lost 5 bases, leaving 15 bases of the junction unmatched. This CDR3 is CASSRGKLAGLRSYEQYF. As DNA, the CDR3 is TGTGCCAGCAGTAGAGGAAAACTAGCGGGCCTGCGTTCCTACGAGCAGTACTTC.